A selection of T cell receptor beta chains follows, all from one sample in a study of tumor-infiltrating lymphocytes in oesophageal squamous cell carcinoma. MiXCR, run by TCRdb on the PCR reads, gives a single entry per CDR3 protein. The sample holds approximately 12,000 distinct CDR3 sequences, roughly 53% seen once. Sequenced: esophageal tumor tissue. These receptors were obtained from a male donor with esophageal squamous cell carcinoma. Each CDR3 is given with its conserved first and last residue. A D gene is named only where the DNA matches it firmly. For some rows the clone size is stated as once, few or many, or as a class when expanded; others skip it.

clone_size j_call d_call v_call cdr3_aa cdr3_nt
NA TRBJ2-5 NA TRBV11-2 CASSTRGRETQYF TGTGCCAGCAGCACGAGGGGACGGGAGACCCAGTACTTC
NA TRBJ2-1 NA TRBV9 CASSITLNEQFF TGTGCCAGCAGCATAACGTTGAATGAGCAGTTCTTC
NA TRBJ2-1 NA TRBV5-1 CASSPKGAETTGRGFYEQFF TGCGCCAGCAGCCCTAAGGGGGCCGAAACGACGGGGCGGGGGTTCTACGAGCAGTTCTTC
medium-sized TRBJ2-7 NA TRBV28 CASEEGGYEQYF TGTGCCAGCGAGGAGGGGGGTTACGAGCAGTACTTC
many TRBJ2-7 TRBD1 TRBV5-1 CASSLQGTDYEQYF TGCGCCAGCAGCTTGCAAGGGACAGACTACGAGCAGTACTTC
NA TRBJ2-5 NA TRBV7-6 CASSPNPGEETQYF TGTGCCAGCAGCCCTAATCCAGGGGAAGAGACCCAGTACTTC
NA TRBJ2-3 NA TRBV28 CAIAKGQPGGTQYF TGTGCCATCGCGAAGGGACAGCCCGGGGGTACGCAGTATTTT
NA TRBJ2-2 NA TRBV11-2 CASSPYTGELFF TGTGCCAGCAGCCCATACACCGGGGAGCTGTTTTTT
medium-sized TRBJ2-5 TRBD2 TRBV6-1 CASSWVTSGMGETQYF TGTGCCAGCAGTTGGGTGACTAGCGGGATGGGGGAGACCCAGTACTTC
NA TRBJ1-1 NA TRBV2 CASSQGKGYTEAFF TGTGCCAGCAGCCAGGGGAAAGGCTACACTGAAGCTTTCTTT
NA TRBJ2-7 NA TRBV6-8 CASSRDKLYEQYF TGTGCCAGCAGCCGGGACAAACTCTACGAGCAGTACTTC
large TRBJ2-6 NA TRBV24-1 CATSDLRGSGANVLTF TGTGCCACCAGTGATTTGAGGGGTTCTGGGGCCAACGTCCTGACTTTC
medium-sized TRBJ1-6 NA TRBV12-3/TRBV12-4 CASSLATNSPLHF TGTGCCAGCAGTTTAGCTACGAATTCACCCCTCCACTTT
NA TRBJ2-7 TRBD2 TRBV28 CASSRIAGVGYEQYF TGTGCCAGCAGCCGTATAGCGGGAGTGGGCTACGAGCAGTACTTC
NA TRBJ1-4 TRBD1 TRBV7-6 CASSEDRPQVEKLFF TGTGCCAGCAGCGAGGACAGGCCTCAGGTTGAAAAACTGTTTTTT
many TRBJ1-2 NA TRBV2 CASSEVGRLYGYTF TGTGCCAGCAGTGAAGTTGGCAGACTCTATGGCTACACCTTC
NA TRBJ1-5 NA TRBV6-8 CASSYSRVGSGVNQPQHF TGTGCCAGCAGTTACTCGAGGGTTGGATCCGGGGTGAATCAGCCCCAGCATTTT
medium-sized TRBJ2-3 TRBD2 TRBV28 CASSFLAGTDTQYF TGTGCCAGCAGTTTCCTAGCGGGAACAGATACGCAGTATTTT
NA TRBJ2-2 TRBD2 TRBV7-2 CASSPSPRQRETGELFF TGTGCCAGCAGCCCCTCCCCCCGACAGCGGGAAACCGGGGAGCTGTTTTTT